This T cell receptor beta chain was recorded in a study of tumour-infiltrating T cells in Burkitt lymphoma. Study-wide findings and caveats: Many Burkitt lymphoma patients shared several public clonotypes.

With regard to this clone: Its specificity is unknown.

Sequenced by immunoSEQ multiplex PCR; TCRdb stores in-frame clones only, minus some. Here the sample spans around 3,300 clones, 13% being singletons. The V segment lost 0 bases and the J segment 4 bases; nucleotides outside the gene matches: 3. Germline V gene data show CDR1 as SGHAT and CDR2 as FQNNGV. The CDR3 length is 14 residues. Sequencing was done on a sample of tumor tissue. The chain employs TRBV11-2 and TRBJ2-7; 7 positions match TRBD1. The receptor was derived from a human donor with Burkitt lymphoma. The CDR3 DNA reads as TGTGCCAGCAGCTTAGAAAGGGGGCAGTACGAGCAGTACTTC. This translates into CASSLERGQYEQYF.